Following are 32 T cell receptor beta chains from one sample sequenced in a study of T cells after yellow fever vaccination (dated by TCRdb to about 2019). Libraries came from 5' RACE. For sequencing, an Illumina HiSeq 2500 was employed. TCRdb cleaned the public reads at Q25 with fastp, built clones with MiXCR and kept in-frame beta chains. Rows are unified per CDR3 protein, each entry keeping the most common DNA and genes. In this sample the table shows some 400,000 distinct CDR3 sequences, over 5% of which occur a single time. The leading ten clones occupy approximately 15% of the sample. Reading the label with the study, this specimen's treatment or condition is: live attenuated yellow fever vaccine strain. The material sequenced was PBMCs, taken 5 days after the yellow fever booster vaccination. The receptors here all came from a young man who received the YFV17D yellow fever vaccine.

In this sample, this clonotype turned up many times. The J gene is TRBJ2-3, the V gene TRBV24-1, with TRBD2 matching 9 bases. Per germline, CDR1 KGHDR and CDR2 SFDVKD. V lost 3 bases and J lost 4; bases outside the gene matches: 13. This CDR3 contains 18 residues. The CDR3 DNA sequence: TGTGCCACCAGTGATCCCCGTTGGGGCGGGAGGGCTCCAGATACGCAGTATTTT. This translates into CATSDPRWGGRAPDTQYF.

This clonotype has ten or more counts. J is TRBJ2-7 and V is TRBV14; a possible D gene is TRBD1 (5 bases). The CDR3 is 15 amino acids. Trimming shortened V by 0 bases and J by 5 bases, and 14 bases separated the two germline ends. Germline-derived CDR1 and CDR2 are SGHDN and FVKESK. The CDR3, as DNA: TGTGCCAGCAGCCAAGATCCCAGGGTTCGGAACGAGCAGTACTTC. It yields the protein CASSQDPRVRNEQYF.

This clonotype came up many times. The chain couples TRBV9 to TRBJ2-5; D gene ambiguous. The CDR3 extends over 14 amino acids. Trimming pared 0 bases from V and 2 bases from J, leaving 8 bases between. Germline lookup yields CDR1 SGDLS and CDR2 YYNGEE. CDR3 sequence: CASSVAVAQETQYF. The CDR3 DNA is TGTGCCAGCAGCGTAGCGGTCGCTCAAGAGACCCAGTACTTC.

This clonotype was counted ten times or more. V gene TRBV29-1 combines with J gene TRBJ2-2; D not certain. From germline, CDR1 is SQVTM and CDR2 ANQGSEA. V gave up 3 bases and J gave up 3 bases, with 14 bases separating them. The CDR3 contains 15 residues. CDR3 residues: CSVEGLVPDTGELFF. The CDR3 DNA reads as TGCAGCGTTGAGGGGTTGGTACCCGACACCGGGGAGCTGTTTTTT.

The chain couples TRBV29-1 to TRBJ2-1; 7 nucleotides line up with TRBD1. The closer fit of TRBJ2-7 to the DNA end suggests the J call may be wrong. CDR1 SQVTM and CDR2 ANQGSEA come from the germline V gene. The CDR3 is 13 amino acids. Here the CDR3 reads CSVGQGRAAEQYF. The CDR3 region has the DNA TGCAGCGTTGGACAGGGAAGGGCGGCTGAGCAGTACTTC.

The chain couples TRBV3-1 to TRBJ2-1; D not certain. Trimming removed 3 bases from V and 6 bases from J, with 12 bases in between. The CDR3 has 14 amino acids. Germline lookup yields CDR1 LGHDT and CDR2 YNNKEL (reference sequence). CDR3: CASSHRTPSNEQFF. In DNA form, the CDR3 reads TGTGCCAGCAGCCACCGGACCCCGAGCAATGAGCAGTTCTTC.

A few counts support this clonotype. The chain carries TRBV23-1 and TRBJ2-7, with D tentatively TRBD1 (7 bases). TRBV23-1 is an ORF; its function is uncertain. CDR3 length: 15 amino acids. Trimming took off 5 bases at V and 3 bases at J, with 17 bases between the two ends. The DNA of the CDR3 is TGCGCCAGCAGTGAGGAGGGACAGACTTACTACGAGCAGTACTTC. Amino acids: CASSEEGQTYYEQYF.

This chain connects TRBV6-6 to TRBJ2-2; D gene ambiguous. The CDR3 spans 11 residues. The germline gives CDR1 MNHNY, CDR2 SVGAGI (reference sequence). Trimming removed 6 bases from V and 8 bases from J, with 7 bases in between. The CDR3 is CASRVGGELFF. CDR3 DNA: TGTGCCAGCAGAGTGGGGGGGGAGCTGTTTTTT.

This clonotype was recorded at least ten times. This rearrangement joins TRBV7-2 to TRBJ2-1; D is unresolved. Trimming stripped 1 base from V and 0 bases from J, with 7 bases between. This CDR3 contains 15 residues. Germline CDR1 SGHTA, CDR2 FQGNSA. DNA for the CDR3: TGTGCCAGCAGCTTAGACTCCCCCTCCTACAATGAGCAGTTCTTC. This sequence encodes CASSLDSPSYNEQFF. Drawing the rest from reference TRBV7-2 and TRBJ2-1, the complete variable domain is GAGVSQSPSNKVTEKGKDVELRCDPISGHTALYWYRQSLGQGLEFLIYFQGNSAPDKSGLPSDRFSAERTGGSVSTLTIQRTQQEDSAVYLCASSLDSPSYNEQFFGPGTRLTVL.

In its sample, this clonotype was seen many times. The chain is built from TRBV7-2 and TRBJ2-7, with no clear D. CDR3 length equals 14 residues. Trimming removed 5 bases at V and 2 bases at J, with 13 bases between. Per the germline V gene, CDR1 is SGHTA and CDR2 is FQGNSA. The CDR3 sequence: CASSPADGPYEQYF. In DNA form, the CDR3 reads TGTGCCAGCAGCCCGGCGGACGGCCCCTACGAGCAGTACTTC.

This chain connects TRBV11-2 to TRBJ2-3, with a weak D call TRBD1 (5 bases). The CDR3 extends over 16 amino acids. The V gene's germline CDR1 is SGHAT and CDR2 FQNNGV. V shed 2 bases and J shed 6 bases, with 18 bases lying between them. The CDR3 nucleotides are TGTGCCAGCAGCTTATCCCTAGGACACAGGACGGATACGCAGTATTTT. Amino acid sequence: CASSLSLGHRTDTQYF.

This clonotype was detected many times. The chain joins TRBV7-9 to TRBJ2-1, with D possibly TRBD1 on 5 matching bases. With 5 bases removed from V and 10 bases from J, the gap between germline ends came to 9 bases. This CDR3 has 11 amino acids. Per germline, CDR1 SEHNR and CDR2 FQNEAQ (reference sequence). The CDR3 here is CASSGAIEQFF. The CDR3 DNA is TGTGCCAGCAGCGGGGCCATAGAGCAGTTCTTC.

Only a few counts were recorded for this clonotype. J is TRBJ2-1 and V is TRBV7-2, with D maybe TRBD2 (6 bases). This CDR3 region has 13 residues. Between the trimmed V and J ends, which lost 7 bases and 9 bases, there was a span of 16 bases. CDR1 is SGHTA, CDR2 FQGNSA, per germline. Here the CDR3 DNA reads TGTGCCAGCAAAATCGGGAGCCACGTTGAGCAGTTCTTC. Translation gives CASKIGSHVEQFF.

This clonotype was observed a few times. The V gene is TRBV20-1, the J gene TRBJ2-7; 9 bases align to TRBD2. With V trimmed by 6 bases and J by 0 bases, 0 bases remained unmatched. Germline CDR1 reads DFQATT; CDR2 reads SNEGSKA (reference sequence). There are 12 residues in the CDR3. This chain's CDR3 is CSAGLASYEQYF. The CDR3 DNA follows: TGCAGTGCGGGACTAGCCTCCTACGAGCAGTACTTC.

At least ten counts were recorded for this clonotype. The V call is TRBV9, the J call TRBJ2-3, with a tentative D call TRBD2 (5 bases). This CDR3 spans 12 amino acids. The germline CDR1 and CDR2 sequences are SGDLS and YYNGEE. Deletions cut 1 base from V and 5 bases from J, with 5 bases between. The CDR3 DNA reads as TGTGCCAGCAGCGTACGGGGAGATACGCAGTATTTT. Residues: CASSVRGDTQYF.

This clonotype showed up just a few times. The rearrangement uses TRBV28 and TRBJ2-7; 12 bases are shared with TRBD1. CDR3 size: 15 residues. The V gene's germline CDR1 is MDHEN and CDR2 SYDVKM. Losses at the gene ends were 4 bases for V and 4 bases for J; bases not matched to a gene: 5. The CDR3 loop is CASSWGTGGDYEQYF. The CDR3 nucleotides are TGTGCCAGCAGTTGGGGGACAGGGGGCGATTACGAGCAGTACTTC.

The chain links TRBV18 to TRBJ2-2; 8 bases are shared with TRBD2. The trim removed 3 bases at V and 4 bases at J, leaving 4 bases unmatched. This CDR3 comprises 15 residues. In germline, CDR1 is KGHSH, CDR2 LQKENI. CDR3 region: CASSPAGGPTGELFF. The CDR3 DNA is TGTGCCAGCTCACCCGCGGGAGGACCCACCGGGGAGCTGTTTTTT. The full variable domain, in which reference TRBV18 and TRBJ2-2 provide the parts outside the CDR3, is NAGVMQNPRHLVRRRGQEARLRCSPMKGHSHVYWYRQLPEEGLKFMVYLQKENIIDESGMPKERFSAEFPKEGPSILRIQQVVRGDSAAYFCASSPAGGPTGELFFGEGSRLTVL.

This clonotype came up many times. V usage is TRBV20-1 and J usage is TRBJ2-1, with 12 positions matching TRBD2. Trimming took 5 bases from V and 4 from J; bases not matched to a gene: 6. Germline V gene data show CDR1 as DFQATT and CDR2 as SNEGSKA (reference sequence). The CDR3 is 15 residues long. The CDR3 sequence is CSASKTSGSYNEQFF. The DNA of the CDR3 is TGCAGTGCTTCAAAGACTAGCGGGAGTTACAATGAGCAGTTCTTC.

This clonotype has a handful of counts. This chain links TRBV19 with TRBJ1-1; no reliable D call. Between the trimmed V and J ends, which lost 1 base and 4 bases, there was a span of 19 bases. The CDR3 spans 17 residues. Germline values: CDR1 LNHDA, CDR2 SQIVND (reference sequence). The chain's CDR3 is CASSIVSPAGLSTEAFF. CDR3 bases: TGTGCCAGTAGTATAGTATCCCCCGCGGGGTTAAGCACTGAAGCTTTCTTT.

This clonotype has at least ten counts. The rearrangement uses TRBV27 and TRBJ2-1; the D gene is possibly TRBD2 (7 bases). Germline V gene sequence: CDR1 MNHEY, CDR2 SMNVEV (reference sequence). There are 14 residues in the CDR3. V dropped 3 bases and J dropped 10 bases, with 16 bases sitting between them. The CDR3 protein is CASSFPQRGAEQFF. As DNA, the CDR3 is TGTGCCAGCAGTTTCCCACAACGGGGGGCCGAGCAGTTCTTC.

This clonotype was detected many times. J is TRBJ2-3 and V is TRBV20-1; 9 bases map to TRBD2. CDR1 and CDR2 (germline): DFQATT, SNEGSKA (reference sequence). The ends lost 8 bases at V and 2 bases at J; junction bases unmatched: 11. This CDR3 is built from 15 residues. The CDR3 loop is CSSVNPSGNTDTQYF. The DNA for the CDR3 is TGCAGTTCCGTCAACCCTAGCGGGAACACAGATACGCAGTATTTT.

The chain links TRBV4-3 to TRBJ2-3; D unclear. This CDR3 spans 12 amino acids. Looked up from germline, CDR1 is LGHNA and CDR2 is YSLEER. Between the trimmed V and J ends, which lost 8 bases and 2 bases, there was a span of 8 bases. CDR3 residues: CASCRHTDTQYF. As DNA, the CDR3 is TGCGCCAGCTGCCGCCACACAGATACGCAGTATTTT.

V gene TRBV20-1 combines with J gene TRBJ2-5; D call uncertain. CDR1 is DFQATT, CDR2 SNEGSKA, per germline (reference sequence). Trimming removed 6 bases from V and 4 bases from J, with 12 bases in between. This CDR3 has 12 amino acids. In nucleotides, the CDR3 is TGCAGTGCGTATCTGGCCCCAGAGACCCAGTACTTC. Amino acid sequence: CSAYLAPETQYF.

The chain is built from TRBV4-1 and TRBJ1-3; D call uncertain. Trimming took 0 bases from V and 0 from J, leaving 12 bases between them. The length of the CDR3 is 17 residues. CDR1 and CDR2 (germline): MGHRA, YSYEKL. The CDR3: CASSQEQPRNSGNTIYF. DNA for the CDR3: TGCGCCAGCAGCCAAGAACAGCCACGGAACTCTGGAAACACCATATATTTT.

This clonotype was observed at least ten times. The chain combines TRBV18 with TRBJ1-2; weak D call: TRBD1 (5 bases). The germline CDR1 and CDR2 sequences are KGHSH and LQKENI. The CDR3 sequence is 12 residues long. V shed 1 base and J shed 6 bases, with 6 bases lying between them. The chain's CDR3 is CASSPRGDGYTF. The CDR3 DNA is TGTGCCAGCTCACCACGGGGGGATGGCTACACCTTC.

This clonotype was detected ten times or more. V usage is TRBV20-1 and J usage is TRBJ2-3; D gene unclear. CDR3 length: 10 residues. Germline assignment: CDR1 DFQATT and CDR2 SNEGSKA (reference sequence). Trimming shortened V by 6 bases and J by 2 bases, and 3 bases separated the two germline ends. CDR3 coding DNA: TGCAGTGCGGTCACAGATACGCAGTATTTT. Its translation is CSAVTDTQYF.

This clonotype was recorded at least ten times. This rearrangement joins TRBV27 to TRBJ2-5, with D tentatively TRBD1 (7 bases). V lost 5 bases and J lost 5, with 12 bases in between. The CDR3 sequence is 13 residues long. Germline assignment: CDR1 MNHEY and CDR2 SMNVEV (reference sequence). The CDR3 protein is CASSIPGGETQYF. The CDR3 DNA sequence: TGTGCCAGCAGTATTCCAGGGGGGGAGACCCAGTACTTC.

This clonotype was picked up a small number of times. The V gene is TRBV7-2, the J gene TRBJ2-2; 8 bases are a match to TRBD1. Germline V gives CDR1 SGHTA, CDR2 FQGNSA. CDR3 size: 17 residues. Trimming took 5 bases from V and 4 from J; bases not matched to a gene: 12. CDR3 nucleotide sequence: TGTGCCAGCAGCGTCTACAGGGGGAGATTAACCACCGGGGAGCTGTTTTTT. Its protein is CASSVYRGRLTTGELFF.

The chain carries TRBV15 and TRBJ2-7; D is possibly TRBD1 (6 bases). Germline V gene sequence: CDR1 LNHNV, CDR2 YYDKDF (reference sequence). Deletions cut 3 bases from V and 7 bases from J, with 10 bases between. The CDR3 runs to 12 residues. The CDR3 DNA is TGTGCCACCAGCAGGGACAGTTTGGAGCAGTACTTC. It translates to CATSRDSLEQYF.

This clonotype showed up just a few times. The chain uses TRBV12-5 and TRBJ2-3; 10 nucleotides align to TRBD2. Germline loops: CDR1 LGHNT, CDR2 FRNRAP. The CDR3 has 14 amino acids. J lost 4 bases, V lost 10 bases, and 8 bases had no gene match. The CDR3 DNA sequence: TGTGCTACCAAAGCGGGAGGGCCACCAGATACGCAGTATTTT. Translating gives CATKAGGPPDTQYF.

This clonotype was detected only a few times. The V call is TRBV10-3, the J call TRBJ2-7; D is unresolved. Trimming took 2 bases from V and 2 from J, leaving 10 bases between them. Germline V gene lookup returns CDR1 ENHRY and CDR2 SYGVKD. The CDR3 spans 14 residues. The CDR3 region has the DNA TGTGCCATCAGTGAGAAAGGTTTGGCCTACGAGCAGTACTTC. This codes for CAISEKGLAYEQYF.

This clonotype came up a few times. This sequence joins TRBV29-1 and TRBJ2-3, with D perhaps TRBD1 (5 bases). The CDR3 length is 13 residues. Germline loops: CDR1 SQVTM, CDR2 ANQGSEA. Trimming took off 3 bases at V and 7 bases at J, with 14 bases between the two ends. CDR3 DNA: TGCAGCGTTGATAATAGGGGCGCGTATACGCAGTATTTT. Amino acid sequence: CSVDNRGAYTQYF.